These 27 T cell receptor beta chains share one sample of origin, sequenced in a study of T cells in Graves' hyperthyroidism and ophthalmopathy. Amplified regions were TCR beta CDR3 sequences from RNA transcripts. With the HTBI primer set, the TCR CDR3 went through a first round of RT-PCR. TCRdb fed the multiplex PCR reads into MiXCR, producing one record per CDR3 protein. Among about 550,000 distinct CDR3 sequences, around 20% were seen once, and the ten largest hold about 25%. The sequencing sample was made of blood. These receptors came from a man in his late teens or twenties with Graves' hyperthyroidism.

This clonotype was counted between two and nine times. The gene calls are TRBV3-1 and TRBJ2-2; D is tentatively TRBD1 or TRBD2 (5 bases each). Trimming shortened V by 4 bases and J by 7 bases, and 16 bases separated the two germline ends. The CDR3 has 15 amino acids. Germline V gene lookup returns CDR1 LGHDT and CDR2 YNNKEL (reference sequence). Written as DNA, the CDR3 is TGTGCCAGCAGCCGCCGGGACCCAGGCCACGGGGAGCTGTTTTTT. It yields the protein CASSRRDPGHGELFF.

Ten or more counts support this clonotype. The chain is built from TRBV29-1 and TRBJ2-7; D might be TRBD1 (6 bases). The CDR3 totals 13 residues. V lost 0 bases, J lost 3 bases, and 9 bases lay in between. Germline V gene sequence: CDR1 SQVTM, CDR2 ANQGSEA. CDR3 sequence: CSVEDGRGYEQYF. CDR3 in DNA: TGCAGCGTTGAAGATGGCAGGGGCTACGAGCAGTACTTC.

The CDR3 is CAWTGHHATEAFF. The CDR3 nucleotides read TGTGCCTGGACAGGGCATCATGCCACTGAAGCTTTCTTT. The J gene is TRBJ1-1, the V gene TRBV30; D possibly corresponds to TRBD1 (5 bases). Trimming pared 4 bases from V and 4 bases from J, leaving 13 bases between. Germline V gene lookup returns CDR1 GTSNPN and CDR2 SVGIG (reference sequence). The CDR3 contains 13 residues.

This clonotype was counted many times. The V call is TRBV20-1, the J call TRBJ1-3; tentatively, D is TRBD1 (6 bases). The CDR3 consists of 14 residues. In germline, CDR1 is DFQATT, CDR2 SNEGSKA (reference sequence). Trimming stripped 5 bases from V and 5 bases from J, with 16 bases between. The CDR3 DNA is TGCAGTGCTCTTCAGGGGAATTCGAGAAACACCATATATTTT. This codes for CSALQGNSRNTIYF.

This clonotype was observed many times. The chain is built from TRBV6-1 and TRBJ2-2; TRBD1 aligns across 11 bases. The V and J ends lost 7 bases and 6 bases, in that order; junction bases with no gene match: 7. Germline V CDR1 and CDR2: MNHNS, SASEGT. This CDR3 contains 15 residues. The CDR3 coding sequence is TGTGCCAGCAAGGACAGGGGGCGGAGGGCCGGGGAGCTGTTTTTT. Its translation: CASKDRGRRAGELFF.

This clonotype was seen a handful of times. The rearrangement uses TRBV5-8 and TRBJ2-2; TRBD2 might be the D (5 bases). V lost 4 bases to trimming and J lost 8 bases, with 15 bases between them. Germline V gives CDR1 SGHTS, CDR2 YDEGEE. The CDR3 covers 14 residues. The CDR3 region is CASSHALSGGELFF. CDR3 coding DNA: TGTGCCAGCAGCCACGCTCTCTCGGGAGGGGAGCTGTTTTTT. Using reference TRBV5-8 and TRBJ2-2 for the parts outside the CDR3, the full variable domain is EAGVTQSPTHLIKTRGQQATLRCSPISGHTSVYWYQQALGLGLQFLLWYDEGEERNRGNFPPRFSGRQFPNYSSELNVNALELEDSALYLCASSHALSGGELFFGEGSRLTVL.

J is TRBJ1-3 and V is TRBV2, with a weak D call TRBD1 (6 bases). Germline V CDR1 and CDR2: SNHLY, FYNNEI. The CDR3 is made up of 14 amino acids. Trimming took off 5 bases at V and 2 bases at J, with 10 bases between the two ends. The CDR3 protein is CASSRQDPGNTIYF. CDR3 coding DNA: TGTGCCAGCAGTCGACAGGATCCTGGAAACACCATATATTTT.

This clonotype occurred many times. This chain links TRBV5-1 with TRBJ1-1, with 8 bases fitting TRBD1. The CDR3 runs to 13 residues. With 4 bases clipped from V and 4 bases from J, the junction kept 3 bases outside the gene matches. Per germline, CDR1 SGHRS and CDR2 YFSETQ. CDR3 bases: TGCGCCAGCAGCCGCACAGGGGGCACTGAAGCTTTCTTT. This gives the protein CASSRTGGTEAFF.

The sample holds many counts of this clonotype. Here the CDR3 reads CASSPDTYSNQPQHF. The CDR3 nucleotides read TGTGCCAGCAGTCCAGACACGTATAGCAATCAGCCCCAGCATTTT. The V and J genes are TRBV2 and TRBJ1-5, with no clear D. The V gene lost 5 bases and the J gene lost 0 bases, with 11 bases spanning the gap. The CDR3 length is 15 residues. CDR1 and CDR2 (germline): SNHLY, FYNNEI.

This clonotype was seen at least ten times. The chain joins TRBV28 to TRBJ2-5, with 10 bases fitting TRBD2. Germline CDR1 and CDR2: MDHEN and SYDVKM. The CDR3 is made up of 11 amino acids. J gave up 12 bases and V 5 bases, and 3 bases lay outside the gene matches. This CDR3 reads CASSTSGAEYF. CDR3 nucleotide sequence: TGTGCCAGCAGTACTAGCGGGGCAGAGTACTTC.

The chain combines TRBV6-1 with TRBJ2-7; TRBD1 matches 8 bases. This CDR3 region has 14 residues. V gave up 6 bases and J gave up 4 bases; unmatched junction bases: 8. Germline V lookup: CDR1 MNHNS, CDR2 SASEGT. This CDR3 reads CASSMDRDTYEQYF. The CDR3 region has the DNA TGTGCCAGCAGCATGGACAGGGATACGTACGAGCAGTACTTC.

CDR3 sequence reads: CASSSTKAPLHF. CDR3 coding DNA: TGTGCCAGCAGTTCGACAAAGGCCCCCCTCCACTTT. This chain connects TRBV12-3 or TRBV12-4 to TRBJ1-6; D is undetermined. V was clipped by 4 bases and J by 13 bases, with 11 bases between them. There are 12 residues in the CDR3.

This clonotype was seen ten or more times. The rearrangement joins TRBV12-3 or TRBV12-4 to TRBJ1-3; tentative D call: TRBD1 (6 bases). Trimming removed 3 bases from V and 4 bases from J, with 10 bases in between. This CDR3 spans 14 amino acids. The CDR3 DNA reads as TGTGCCAGCAGTTTCCCCGGACAGGGAAACACCATATATTTT. It yields the protein CASSFPGQGNTIYF.

In this sample, this clonotype turned up many times. CDR3 DNA: TGTGCCAGCAGTTACTATCTACCAAAGTATAGCAATCAGCCCCAGCATTTT. Encoded protein: CASSYYLPKYSNQPQHF. The chain recombines TRBV6-5 with TRBJ1-5; D remains unclear. This CDR3 comprises 17 residues. In germline, CDR1 is MNHEY, CDR2 SVGAGI. Between the trimmed V and J ends, which lost 1 base and 0 bases, there was a span of 13 bases.

This clonotype showed up many times. V is TRBV28 and J is TRBJ1-2; D may be TRBD1 (5 bases). Trimming shortened V by 4 bases and J by 0 bases, and 12 bases separated the two germline ends. Germline V gives CDR1 MDHEN, CDR2 SYDVKM. The CDR3 contains 15 residues. CDR3 residues: CASSSVWDSNYGYTF. CDR3 coding DNA: TGTGCCAGCAGTTCGGTCTGGGACTCTAACTATGGCTACACCTTC.

This clonotype was detected ten times or more. J is TRBJ1-2 and V is TRBV11-2; no clear D gene. The CDR3 contains 16 residues. Germline CDR1 SGHAT, CDR2 FQNNGV. V was clipped by 1 base and J by 7 bases, with 19 bases between them. CDR3 region: CASSLVLAGFASGYTF. The CDR3, as DNA: TGTGCCAGCAGCTTAGTTCTTGCGGGGTTTGCGTCTGGCTACACCTTC.

This clonotype was seen many times. The chain recombines TRBV20-1 with TRBJ2-7; D possibly corresponds to TRBD1 (6 bases). CDR1 and CDR2 (germline): DFQATT, SNEGSKA (reference sequence). Deletions cut 6 bases from V and 4 bases from J, with 16 bases between. The CDR3 sequence is 13 residues long. This chain's CDR3 is CSAWGQSRYEQYF. CDR3 nucleotides: TGCAGTGCCTGGGGGCAGAGCAGATACGAGCAGTACTTC.

In its sample, this clonotype was seen many times. The CDR3 reads CASSIGGKVEAFF. In DNA, the CDR3 is TGTGCCAGTAGTATAGGAGGGAAGGTTGAAGCTTTCTTT. This chain uses TRBV19 with TRBJ1-1; no clear D. V lost 1 base to trimming and J lost 7 bases, with 10 bases between them. Germline CDR1 reads LNHDA; CDR2 reads SQIVND (reference sequence). This CDR3 is 13 amino acids long.

This clonotype was picked up one time. This chain connects TRBV6-1 to TRBJ1-6; 9 positions match TRBD1. The germline V gene encodes CDR1 MNHNS and CDR2 SASEGT. The CDR3 runs 16 residues. Trimming at V came to 7 bases and at J to 10 bases, leaving 14 bases not matched to a gene. The CDR3 spells CASTGPGTGIRSPLHF. The CDR3, as DNA: TGTGCCAGCACCGGTCCCGGGACAGGGATTCGGTCACCCCTCCACTTT.

This clonotype was observed a few times. It may be a read error: a sequence one base away is much more abundant. This chain uses TRBV2 with TRBJ2-7; D is perhaps TRBD2 (6 bases). Trimming pared 8 bases from V and 3 bases from J, leaving 17 bases between. The CDR3 sequence is 14 residues long. Germline assignment: CDR1 SNHLY and CDR2 FYNNEI. The CDR3 protein is CASGEAVGGYEQYF. The DNA for the CDR3 is TGTGCCAGCGGGGAGGCAGTGGGAGGCTACGAGCAGTACTTC. The whole variable domain, remainder taken from reference TRBV2 and TRBJ2-7, is EPEVTQTPSHQVTQMGQEVILRCVPISNHLYFYWYRQILGQKVEFLVSFYNNEISEKSEIFDDQFSVERPDGSNFTLKIRSTKLEDSAMYFCASGEAVGGYEQYFGPGTRLTVT.

This clonotype has a count of ten or more. V and J are TRBV7-9 and TRBJ1-2, with D unclear. The CDR3 has 15 amino acids. The V and J ends lost 4 bases and 2 bases respectively, with 14 bases between them. Germline CDR1 SEHNR, CDR2 FQNEAQ (reference sequence). The CDR3 coding sequence is TGTGCCAGCAGCTCCATGGCGATACCCAACTATGGCTACACCTTC. This translates into CASSSMAIPNYGYTF.

This clonotype occurred many times. This sequence joins TRBV14 and TRBJ2-5, with D maybe TRBD1 (6 bases). The CDR3 sequence is 15 residues long. CDR1 SGHDN and CDR2 FVKESK come from the germline V gene. V shed 2 bases and J shed 4 bases, with 14 bases lying between them. CDR3: CASSQFGTGPETQYF. CDR3 DNA sequence: TGTGCCAGCAGCCAATTCGGAACAGGGCCAGAGACCCAGTACTTC.

The chain combines TRBV7-9 with TRBJ2-5; TRBD1 is a possible D gene (5 bases). This CDR3 spans 15 amino acids. Trimming took 1 base from V and 2 from J, leaving 11 bases between them. Germline assignment: CDR1 SEHNR and CDR2 FQNEAQ (reference sequence). The CDR3 region has the DNA TGTGCCAGCAGCTTAGGGGGCACGATGCAAGAGACCCAGTACTTC. It is translated as CASSLGGTMQETQYF. The complete variable domain, with remaining parts taken from reference TRBV7-9 and TRBJ2-5, reads DTGVSQNPRHKITKRGQNVTFRCDPISEHNRLYWYRQTLGQGPEFLTYFQNEAQLEKSRLLSDRFSAERPKGSFSTLEIQRTEQGDSAMYLCASSLGGTMQETQYFGPGTRLLVL.

This clonotype was seen more than once but under ten times. The chain uses TRBV3-1 and TRBJ2-7, with 7 bases matching TRBD1. CDR1 is LGHDT and CDR2 is YNNKEL in the germline V gene (reference sequence). The CDR3 is 13 amino acids. V dropped 3 bases and J dropped 4; count of bases not matched to a gene: 3. CDR3 nucleotide sequence: TGTGCCAGCAGCCATTCGACAGGGTACGAGCAGTACTTC. Translated, it gives CASSHSTGYEQYF.

In its sample, this clonotype was seen many times. The chain employs TRBV6-1 and TRBJ2-5; TRBD2 agrees at 8 bases. This CDR3 has 14 amino acids. Trimming removed 4 bases from V and 10 bases from J; junction bases left unmatched: 11. Germline CDR1 and CDR2: MNHNS and SASEGT. CDR3 region: CASSGREGKKDQYF. In DNA form, the CDR3 reads TGTGCCAGCAGTGGCCGGGAGGGTAAGAAGGACCAGTACTTC.

This clonotype showed up many times. The chain couples TRBV12-5 to TRBJ1-1; D gene uncertain. There are 9 residues in the CDR3. V was trimmed by 10 bases and J by 10 bases, leaving 10 bases between them. Per the germline V gene, CDR1 is LGHNT and CDR2 is FRNRAP. CDR3 sequence (DNA): TGTGCTACGGCCGACGTAGCTTTCTTT. As protein: CATADVAFF.

Worth noting for this clonotype: A junction end diverges from the germline sequence, so it may reflect a read error. The V call is TRBV5-1, the J call TRBJ1-1; TRBD1 agrees at 11 bases. The CDR3 extends over 15 amino acids. CDR1 is SGHRS, CDR2 YFSETQ, per germline. CDR3 region: CASTRGTGGNTDAFF. CDR3 DNA sequence: TGCGCCAGTACGCGTGGGACAGGGGGTAACACTGATGCTTTCTTT. The full variable domain, with the rest looked up from reference TRBV5-1 and TRBJ1-1, is KAGVTQTPRYLIKTRGQQVTLSCSPISGHRSVSWYQQTPGQGLQFLFEYFSETQRNKGNFPGRFSGRQFSNSRSEMNVSTLELGDSALYLCASTRGTGGNTDAFFGQGTRLTVV.